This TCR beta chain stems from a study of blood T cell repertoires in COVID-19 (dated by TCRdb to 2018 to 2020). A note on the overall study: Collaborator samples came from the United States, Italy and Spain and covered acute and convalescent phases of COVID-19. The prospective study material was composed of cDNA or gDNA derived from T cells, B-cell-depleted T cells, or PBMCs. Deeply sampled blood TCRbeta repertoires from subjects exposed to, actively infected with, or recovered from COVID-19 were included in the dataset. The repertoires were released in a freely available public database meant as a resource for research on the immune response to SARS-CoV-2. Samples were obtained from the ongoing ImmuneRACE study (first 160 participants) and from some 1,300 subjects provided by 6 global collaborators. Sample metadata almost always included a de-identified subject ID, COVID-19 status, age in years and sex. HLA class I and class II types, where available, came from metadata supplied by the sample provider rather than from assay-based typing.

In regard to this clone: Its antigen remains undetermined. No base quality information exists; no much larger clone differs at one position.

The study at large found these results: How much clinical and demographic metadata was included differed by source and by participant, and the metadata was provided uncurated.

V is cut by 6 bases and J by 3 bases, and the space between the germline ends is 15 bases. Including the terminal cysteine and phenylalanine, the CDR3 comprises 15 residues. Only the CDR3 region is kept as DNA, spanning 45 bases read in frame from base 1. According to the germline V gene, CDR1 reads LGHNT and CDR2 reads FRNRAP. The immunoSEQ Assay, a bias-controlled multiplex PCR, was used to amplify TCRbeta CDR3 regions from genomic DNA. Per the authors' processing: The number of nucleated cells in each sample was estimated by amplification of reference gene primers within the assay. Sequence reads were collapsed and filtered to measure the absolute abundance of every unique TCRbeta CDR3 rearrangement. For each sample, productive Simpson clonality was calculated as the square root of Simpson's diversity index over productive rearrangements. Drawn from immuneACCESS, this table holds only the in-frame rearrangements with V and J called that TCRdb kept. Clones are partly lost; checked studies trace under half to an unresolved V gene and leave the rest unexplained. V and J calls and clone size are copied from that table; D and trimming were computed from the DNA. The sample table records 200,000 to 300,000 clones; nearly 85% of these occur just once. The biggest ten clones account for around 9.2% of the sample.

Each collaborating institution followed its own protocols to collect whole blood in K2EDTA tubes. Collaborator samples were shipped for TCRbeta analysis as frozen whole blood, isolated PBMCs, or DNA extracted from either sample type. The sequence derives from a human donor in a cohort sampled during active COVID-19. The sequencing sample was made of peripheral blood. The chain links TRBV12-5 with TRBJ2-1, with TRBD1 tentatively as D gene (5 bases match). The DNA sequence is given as TGTGCTAGTGGAGGCGGACAACTGTACTACAATGAGCAGTTCTTC. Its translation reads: CASGGGQLYYNEQFF. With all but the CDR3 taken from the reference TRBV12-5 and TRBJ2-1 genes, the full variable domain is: DARVTQTPRHKVTEMGQEVTMRCQPILGHNTVFWYRQTMMQGLELLAYFRNRAPLDDSGMPKDRFSAEMPDATLATLKIQPSEPRDSAVYFCASGGGQLYYNEQFFGPGTRLTVL.